Sequencing of this TCR beta chain was carried out in a study of identical twins. Study-wide results and caveats: When twins shared out-of-frame alpha sequences, those sequences had excess low generation probability. Twins showed weaker excess sharing in their beta out-of-frame sequences. The same donors were not followed; conclusions instead depended on cross-sectional statistical analysis.

The V and J ends lost 6 bases and 0 bases, in that order; junction bases with no gene match: 9. CDR1 and CDR2 from the germline V gene are WSHSY and SAAADI. CDR3 size: 16 residues. Template switching (which added a universal primer site) was used, and cDNA carried unique molecular identifiers. TCRdb fed the 5' RACE reads into MiXCR, producing one record per CDR3 protein. The sample shows approximately 630,000 distinct CDR3 sequences, roughly 7.1% of them seen only once. This clonotype showed up just a few times. Its antigen is undetermined. The same sample was also used in a study of yellow fever vaccine responses in identical twins.

The sequenced sample was PBMCs. The V gene is TRBV10-2, the J gene TRBJ2-3; 7 nucleotides line up with TRBD1. This clonotype was obtained from a woman between 18 and 29 years old in good health. This CDR3 is CASRTATGMSTDTQYF. The CDR3 DNA follows: TGCGCCAGCAGGACCGCGACAGGGATGAGCACAGATACGCAGTATTTT.